A single sample gave rise to the 15 T cell receptor beta chains below, sequenced in a study of T cell changes during pregnancy in multiple sclerosis. Produced via immunoSEQ multiplex PCR; TCRdb's table is partial and in-frame only. The sample contains some 93,000 clones, around 94% of which appear only once. This specimen consisted of peripheral blood, obtained after pregnancy. The receptors stem from a female donor with multiple sclerosis, enrolled in a pregnancy study.

The chain employs TRBV29-1 and TRBJ2-4; tentatively, D is TRBD1 (5 bases). The ends were cut back, 4 bases at V and 9 bases at J, with 13 bases in the middle. This CDR3 has 12 amino acids. The germline V gene encodes CDR1 SQVTM and CDR2 ANQGSEA. The CDR3 DNA reads TGCAGCGTTGGGGCAGCGCAGGGCATTCAGTACTTC. As protein: CSVGAAQGIQYF. Full variable domain (rest looked up from reference TRBV29-1 and TRBJ2-4): SAVISQKPSRDICQRGTSLTIQCQVDSQVTMMFWYRQQPGQSLTLIATANQGSEATYESGFVIDKFPISRPNLTFSTLTVSNMSPEDSSIYLCSVGAAQGIQYFGAGTRLSVL.

The genes are TRBV5-4 and TRBJ2-1; 10 bases map to TRBD1. Germline V gene data show CDR1 as SGHNT and CDR2 as YYREEE (reference sequence). J gave up 8 bases and V 4 bases, and 6 bases lay outside the gene matches. The CDR3 sequence is 14 residues long. The CDR3 loop reads CASSLTTGGYEQFF. The CDR3 DNA reads TGTGCCAGCAGCCTTACGACAGGGGGCTATGAGCAGTTCTTC.

The rearrangement links TRBV2 to TRBJ1-1, with 8 bases lining up with TRBD1. The V and J ends lost 6 bases and 5 bases, in that order; junction bases with no gene match: 8. Germline CDR1 SNHLY, CDR2 FYNNEI. CDR3 length equals 14 residues. The CDR3 sequence: CASRTGQGGTEAFF. CDR3 in DNA: TGTGCCAGCAGGACCGGACAGGGTGGGACTGAAGCTTTCTTT.

The chain has TRBV30 and TRBJ1-5; maybe TRBD1 (6 bases). Germline V gene sequence: CDR1 GTSNPN, CDR2 SVGIG (reference sequence). The CDR3 extends over 14 amino acids. V lost 4 bases to trimming and J lost 4 bases, with 14 bases between them. CDR3 nucleotide sequence: TGTGCCTGGAATTATAACAGGGCGAATCAGCCCCAGCATTTT. This translates into CAWNYNRANQPQHF.

The genes are TRBV6-1 and TRBJ2-6, with 8 bases matching TRBD1. Looked up from germline, CDR1 is MNHNS and CDR2 is SASEGT. The CDR3 is 16 amino acids. Trimming at V came to 4 bases and at J to 3 bases, leaving 5 bases not matched to a gene. DNA of the CDR3: TGTGCCAGCAGTGGGACAGGGCTTGGTGGGGCCAACGTCCTGACTTTC. Translated, it gives CASSGTGLGGANVLTF.

V and J are TRBV5-1 and TRBJ2-1, with 15 bases identical to TRBD2. Germline V gene sequence: CDR1 SGHRS, CDR2 YFSETQ. The length of the CDR3 is 17 residues. After removal of 6 bases from V and 6 bases from J, the junction contained 10 bases not matched to a gene. The CDR3 DNA follows: TGCGCCAGCATGGGACTAGCGGGGGGTCCTAACGTCAATGAGCAGTTCTTC. Amino acids: CASMGLAGGPNVNEQFF.

The chain uses TRBV7-2 and TRBJ2-3; D is possibly TRBD2 (6 bases). This CDR3 spans 15 amino acids. The germline gives CDR1 SGHTA, CDR2 FQGNSA. Trimming took 5 bases from V and 0 from J, leaving 12 bases between them. CDR3 in amino acids: CASSRASASTDTQYF. CDR3 nucleotide sequence: TGTGCCAGCAGCAGGGCTAGCGCCAGCACAGATACGCAGTATTTT.

The chain has TRBV27 and TRBJ2-7; 9 positions agree with TRBD2. J lost 5 bases, V lost 4 bases, and 9 bases had no gene match. Per the germline V gene, CDR1 is MNHEY and CDR2 is SMNVEV (reference sequence). This CDR3 comprises 15 residues. CDR3 coding DNA: TGTGCCAGCAGTTCCCCCTGGCGGGAGGGCAACGAGCAGTACTTC. Translating it yields CASSSPWREGNEQYF.

The V gene is TRBV7-9, the J gene TRBJ1-6, with D unclear. With 1 base removed from V and 11 bases from J, the gap between germline ends came to 9 bases. This CDR3 is 13 amino acids long. Germline lookup yields CDR1 SEHNR and CDR2 FQNEAQ (reference sequence). The CDR3 nucleotides read TGTGCCAGCAGCTTAGGGGGAGGGACACCCCTCCACTTT. Protein sequence: CASSLGGGTPLHF.

This clone was seen only once. This chain links TRBV7-2 with TRBJ2-3, with D perhaps matching TRBD1 or TRBD2 (6 bases each). Germline-derived CDR1 and CDR2 are SGHTA and FQGNSA. CDR3 length: 14 residues. The V and J ends lost 6 bases and 3 bases respectively, with 13 bases between them. DNA for the CDR3: TGTGCCAGCAGTTTACAGGGAGGTACAGATACGCAGTATTTT. As protein: CASSLQGGTDTQYF.

The genes are TRBV11-2 and TRBJ2-7; 10 positions match TRBD2. V lost 5 bases and J lost 6; bases outside the gene matches: 4. The CDR3 contains 13 residues. Germline V gene lookup returns CDR1 SGHAT and CDR2 FQNNGV. The CDR3 coding sequence is TGTGCCAGCAGCGGGCGGACTAGCGGCGAGCAGTACTTC. Translation: CASSGRTSGEQYF.

The chain links TRBV12-5 to TRBJ1-3, with D perhaps matching TRBD1 (6 bases). V gave up 1 base and J gave up 0 bases, with 13 bases separating them. There are 17 residues in the CDR3. Germline-derived CDR1 and CDR2 are LGHNT and FRNRAP. The CDR3 bases are TGTGCTAGTGGTTTGGGTGGGGGGGCCAACTCTGGAAACACCATATATTTT. This gives the protein CASGLGGGANSGNTIYF.

The gene calls are TRBV7-8 and TRBJ2-5; 9 nucleotides align to TRBD1. After removal of 6 bases from V and 5 bases from J, the junction contained 7 bases not matched to a gene. The V gene's germline CDR1 is SGHVS and CDR2 FQNEAQ. This CDR3 comprises 14 residues. The CDR3, as DNA: TGTGCCAGCAGGCTGGGGACAGGGCAGGAGACCCAGTACTTC. It yields the protein CASRLGTGQETQYF.

This sequence joins TRBV18 and TRBJ1-1, with 9 bases fitting TRBD1. V was pared by 5 bases and J by 5 bases, with 12 bases of the junction left unmatched. Germline V gene data show CDR1 as KGHSH and CDR2 as LQKENI. The CDR3 is 16 residues long. In DNA form, the CDR3 reads TGTGCCAGCTCATCTCTTTTACAGGGGGCTAGGACTGAAGCTTTCTTT. It translates to CASSSLLQGARTEAFF. Full variable domain (remainder filled in from reference TRBV18 and TRBJ1-1): NAGVMQNPRHLVRRRGQEARLRCSPMKGHSHVYWYRQLPEEGLKFMVYLQKENIIDESGMPKERFSAEFPKEGPSILRIQQVVRGDSAAYFCASSSLLQGARTEAFFGQGTRLTVV.

V is TRBV7-9 and J is TRBJ1-2; 9 positions match TRBD1. The germline V gene encodes CDR1 SEHNR and CDR2 FQNEAQ (reference sequence). The trim removed 5 bases at V and 4 bases at J, leaving 20 bases unmatched. The CDR3 extends over 19 amino acids. CDR3 DNA: TGTGCCAGCAGCGGAGGATACCGGGACAGGGAGACAATTCCCTATGGCTACACCTTC. It is translated as CASSGGYRDRETIPYGYTF.